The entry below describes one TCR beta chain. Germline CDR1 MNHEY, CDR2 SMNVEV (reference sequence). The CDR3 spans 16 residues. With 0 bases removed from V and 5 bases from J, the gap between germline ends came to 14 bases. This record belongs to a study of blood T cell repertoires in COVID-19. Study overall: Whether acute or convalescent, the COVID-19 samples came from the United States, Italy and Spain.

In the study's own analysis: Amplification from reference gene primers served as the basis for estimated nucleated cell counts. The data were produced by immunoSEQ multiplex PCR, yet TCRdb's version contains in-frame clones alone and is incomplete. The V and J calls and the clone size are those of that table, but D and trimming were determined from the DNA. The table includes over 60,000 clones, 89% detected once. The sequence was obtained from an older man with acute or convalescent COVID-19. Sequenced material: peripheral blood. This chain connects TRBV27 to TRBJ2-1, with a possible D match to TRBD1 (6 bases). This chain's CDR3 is CASSLSPGAFHNEQFF. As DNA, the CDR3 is TGTGCCAGCAGTTTATCCCCAGGGGCATTTCACAATGAGCAGTTCTTC.